This T cell receptor (beta chain) was identified during a study of cytomegalovirus exposure and HLA in healthy donors. This clone was observed a single time. What it binds is not known. Whole-study findings and limits: It was around 160 TCR beta chains that were listed as cytomegalovirus-associated. Through in vitro validation, three CMV-associated chains were shown to be specific for CMV antigens.

The CDR3 is 13 amino acids. Germline CDR1 reads MNHEY; CDR2 reads SVGAGI. V was cut by 7 bases and J by 6 bases, with 16 bases left in between. The PCR had 60 Vbeta and 13 Jbeta primers. Original processing methods: Counted up in a later analysis, unique TCR beta chains came to 65 million to 80 million, with roughly 11 million shared. Data came from immunoSEQ multiplex PCR; TCRdb stores just in-frame clones and leaves some out. From that table come the V and J calls and clone size; the DNA was used to work out D and trimming. This sample yields around 180,000 clones, of which about 90% are seen a single time; 0.2% to 0.3% belongs to the top ten.

The TCR comes from a girl under three years old in good health and CMV-seronegative. The chain links TRBV6-5 to TRBJ2-7; weak D call: TRBD2 (6 bases). Sample: PBMCs. CDR3 DNA: TGTGCCAGCACAGACTCGGAGGGCCTCGAGCAGTACTTC. The encoded protein is CASTDSEGLEQYF.